Sequencing of this T cell receptor (beta chain) was carried out in a study of response to subunit inactivated influenza vaccine. In TCRdb, the RT-PCR reads were re-called with MiXCR into one record per CDR3 protein. Altogether 500,000 to 750,000 distinct CDR3 sequences are present, about 15% being singletons, with the ten largest covering around 10%. The germline V gene has CDR1 ENHRY and CDR2 SYGVKD. V dropped 8 bases and J dropped 6; count of bases not matched to a gene: 9. The CDR3 has 14 residues. The table lists this clonotype with a few counts. The source of this sequence is a man aged 45-65 years who received an inactivated influenza vaccine. Here the sequenced sample was PBMCs from blood, taken 11 to 12 days after vaccination. V and J are TRBV10-3 and TRBJ2-1; 8 nucleotides agree with TRBD2. The CDR3 sequence: CAIRSTLAANEQFF. The DNA for the CDR3 is TGTGCCATCCGTAGCACACTAGCGGCCAATGAGCAGTTCTTC.